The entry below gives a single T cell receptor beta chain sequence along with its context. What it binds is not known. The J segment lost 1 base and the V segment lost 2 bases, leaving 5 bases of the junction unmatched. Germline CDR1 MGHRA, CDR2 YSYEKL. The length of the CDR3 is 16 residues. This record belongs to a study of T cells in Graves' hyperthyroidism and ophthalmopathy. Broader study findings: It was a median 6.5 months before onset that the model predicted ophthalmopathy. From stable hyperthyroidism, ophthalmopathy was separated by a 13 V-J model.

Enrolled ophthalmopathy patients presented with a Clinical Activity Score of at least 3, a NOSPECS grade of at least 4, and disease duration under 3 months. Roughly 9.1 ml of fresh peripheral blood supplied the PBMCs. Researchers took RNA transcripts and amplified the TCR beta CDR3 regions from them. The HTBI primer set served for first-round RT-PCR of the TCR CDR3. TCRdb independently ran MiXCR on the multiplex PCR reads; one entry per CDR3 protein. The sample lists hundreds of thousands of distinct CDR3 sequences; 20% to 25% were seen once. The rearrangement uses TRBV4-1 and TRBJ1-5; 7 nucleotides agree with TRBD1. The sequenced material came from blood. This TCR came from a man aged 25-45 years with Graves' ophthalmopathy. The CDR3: CASSQIGQESNQPQHF. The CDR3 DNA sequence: TGCGCCAGCAGCCAAATAGGACAGGAGAGCAATCAGCCCCAGCATTTT.